These 9 T cell receptor beta chains came from one sample sequenced in a study of regulatory T cells in long-lasting Graves disease. Arm-PCR with iRepertoire HTBI primers amplified the CDR3 regions for these TCR beta libraries. Each CDR3 protein is one row after TCRdb ran MiXCR on the multiplex PCR reads. The table includes 500,000 to 800,000 distinct CDR3 sequences, 30% detected once. Time point of the sample: persistent/refractory GD, antithyroid drugs over 5 years with positive TRAb. Extracted RNA from PBMCs served as the source of the TCR library. This sample comprised peripheral blood mononuclear cells (PBMCs), obtained when the disease was refractory, from a patient treated with antithyroid drugs. The receptor set was obtained from a female donor with Graves disease.

The genes are TRBV20-1 and TRBJ2-7; 8 bases match TRBD2. The tail of the sequence fits TRBJ2-5 better, so the J call may be wrong. CDR1 is DFQATT, CDR2 SNEGSKA, per germline (reference sequence). CDR3 length equals 16 residues. Here the CDR3 DNA reads TGCAGTGCTGGTGACTTGGGACTAGGGGTTGGAGAGACCCAGTACTTC. Its protein is CSAGDLGLGVGETQYF.

This sequence joins TRBV11-1 and TRBJ1-6; D not resolved. In germline, CDR1 is SGHAT, CDR2 FQDESV (reference sequence). Trimming took off 3 bases at V and 10 bases at J, with 10 bases between the two ends. The CDR3 has 13 residues. This chain's CDR3 is CASSLSLESPLHF. The DNA of the CDR3 is TGTGCCAGCAGCTTGTCGCTGGAATCACCCCTCCACTTT.

This clonotype was seen repeatedly, ten times or more. The genes are TRBV28 and TRBJ1-2, with unresolved D. V lost 4 bases, J lost 8 bases, and 14 bases lay in between. The CDR3 covers 13 residues. In germline, CDR1 is MDHEN, CDR2 SYDVKM. CDR3 residues: CASSSLRVLGYTF. The CDR3 coding sequence is TGTGCCAGCAGTTCTCTGCGGGTTCTAGGCTACACCTTC.

This clonotype has a count of ten or more. The chain employs TRBV12-3 or TRBV12-4 and TRBJ2-2; D not certain. The CDR3 runs to 16 residues. The V gene lost 2 bases and the J gene lost 3 bases, with 13 bases spanning the gap. CDR3 coding DNA: TGTGCCAGCAGTTTAAGCCCAGACACATACACCGGGGAGCTGTTTTTT. Protein sequence: CASSLSPDTYTGELFF.

There are many counts of this clonotype. This rearrangement joins TRBV2 to TRBJ1-6; 7 bases agree with TRBD1. The trim removed 6 bases at V and 0 bases at J, leaving 2 bases unmatched. Germline V gene lookup returns CDR1 SNHLY and CDR2 FYNNEI. This CDR3 contains 15 residues. The CDR3 is CASRTGSSYNSPLHF. Here the CDR3 DNA reads TGTGCCAGCAGGACAGGGAGCTCCTATAATTCACCCCTCCACTTT.

This clonotype was seen repeatedly, ten times or more. The chain uses TRBV24-1 and TRBJ1-2; D might be TRBD1 (6 bases). Germline CDR1 KGHDR, CDR2 SFDVKD. With 3 bases removed from V and 6 bases from J, the gap between germline ends came to 13 bases. The CDR3 loop spans 14 amino acids. The DNA for the CDR3 is TGTGCCACCAGTGATGGGCAGGGGTTCCATGGCTACACCTTC. This translates into CATSDGQGFHGYTF.

This clonotype was recorded many times. The chain uses TRBV11-2 and TRBJ1-4; D gene unclear. The V end was cut by 3 bases, the J end by 7 bases, with 15 bases between. There are 15 residues in the CDR3. Germline lookup yields CDR1 SGHAT and CDR2 FQNNGV. DNA for the CDR3: TGTGCCAGCAGCTTCCTGCTCGGCGGGGTTGAAAAACTGTTTTTT. Protein sequence: CASSFLLGGVEKLFF.

This chain connects TRBV27 to TRBJ2-2; D might be TRBD1 or TRBD2, each matching 6 bases. The germline V gene has CDR1 MNHEY and CDR2 SMNVEV (reference sequence). The CDR3 sequence is 15 residues long. Trimming took off 4 bases at V and 6 bases at J, with 15 bases between the two ends. This chain's CDR3 is CASSSSGGGSGELFF. The CDR3 nucleotides are TGTGCCAGCAGTTCAAGCGGAGGGGGGTCCGGGGAGCTGTTTTTT.

The DNA for the CDR3 is TGTGCCAGCAGCCAAAACTTGGACAGGGACCCTAACTATGGCTACACCTTC. Encoded protein: CASSQNLDRDPNYGYTF. V gene TRBV7-9 combines with J gene TRBJ1-2; TRBD1 matches at 8 bases. This CDR3 spans 17 amino acids. V shed 5 bases and J 0 bases; nucleotides not matched to a gene: 11. The germline V gene has CDR1 SEHNR and CDR2 FQNEAQ (reference sequence).